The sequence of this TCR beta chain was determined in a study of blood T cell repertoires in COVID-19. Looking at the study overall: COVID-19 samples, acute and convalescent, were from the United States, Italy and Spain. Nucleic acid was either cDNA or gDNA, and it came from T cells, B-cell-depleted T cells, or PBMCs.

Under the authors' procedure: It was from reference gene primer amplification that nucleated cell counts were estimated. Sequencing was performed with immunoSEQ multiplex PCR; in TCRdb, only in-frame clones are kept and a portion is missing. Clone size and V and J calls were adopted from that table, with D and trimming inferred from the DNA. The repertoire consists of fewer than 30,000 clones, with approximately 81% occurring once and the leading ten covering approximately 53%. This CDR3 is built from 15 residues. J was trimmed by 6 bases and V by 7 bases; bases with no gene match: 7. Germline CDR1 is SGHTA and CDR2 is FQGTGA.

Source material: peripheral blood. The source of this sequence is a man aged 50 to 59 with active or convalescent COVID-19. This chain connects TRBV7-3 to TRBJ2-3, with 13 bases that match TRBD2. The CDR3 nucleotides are TGTGCCAGCACGGGACTAGCGGGGTTAGGCGATACGCAGTATTTT. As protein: CASTGLAGLGDTQYF.